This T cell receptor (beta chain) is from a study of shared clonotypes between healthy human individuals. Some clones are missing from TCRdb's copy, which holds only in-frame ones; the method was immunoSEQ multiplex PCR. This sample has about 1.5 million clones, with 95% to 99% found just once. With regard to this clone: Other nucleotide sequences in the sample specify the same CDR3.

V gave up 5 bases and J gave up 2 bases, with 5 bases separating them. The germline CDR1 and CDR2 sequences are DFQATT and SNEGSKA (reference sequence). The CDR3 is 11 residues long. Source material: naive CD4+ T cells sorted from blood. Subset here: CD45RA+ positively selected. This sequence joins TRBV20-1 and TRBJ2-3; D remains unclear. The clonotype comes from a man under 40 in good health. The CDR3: CSARYTDTQYF. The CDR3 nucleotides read TGCAGTGCTCGGTACACAGATACGCAGTATTTT.